The next 2 T cell receptor beta chains were all read from a single sample in a study of long-term antiretroviral therapy in people with HIV. immunoSEQ v3.0 was run at survey level. Sequenced by immunoSEQ multiplex PCR; TCRdb stores in-frame clones only, minus some. The sample lists 25,000 to 35,000 clones, about 88% occurring once. The specimen comprised unsorted PBMCs, sampled about 5 years before starting antiretroviral therapy. The receptor set was obtained from a man in his fifties or sixties with HIV.

This clone appeared once. The chain carries TRBV2 and TRBJ1-1; no firm D call. The CDR3 is 14 residues long. Germline CDR1 reads SNHLY; CDR2 reads FYNNEI. Trimming pared 4 bases from V and 1 base from J, leaving 10 bases between. In nucleotides, the CDR3 is TGTGCCAGCAGTGTCACCGGGTCGAACACTGAAGCTTTCTTT. This translates into CASSVTGSNTEAFF.

The V call is TRBV7-2, the J call TRBJ1-2, with D possibly TRBD1 on 5 matching bases. With 1 base removed from V and 1 base from J, the gap between germline ends came to 7 bases. Germline V lookup: CDR1 SGHTA, CDR2 FQGNSA. The CDR3 runs to 14 residues. This CDR3 reads CASSLGRVNYGYTF. The CDR3 coding sequence is TGTGCCAGCAGCTTAGGCAGGGTTAACTATGGCTACACCTTC. Full variable domain (remainder filled in from reference TRBV7-2 and TRBJ1-2): GAGVSQSPSNKVTEKGKDVELRCDPISGHTALYWYRQSLGQGLEFLIYFQGNSAPDKSGLPSDRFSAERTGGSVSTLTIQRTQQEDSAVYLCASSLGRVNYGYTFGSGTRLTVV.